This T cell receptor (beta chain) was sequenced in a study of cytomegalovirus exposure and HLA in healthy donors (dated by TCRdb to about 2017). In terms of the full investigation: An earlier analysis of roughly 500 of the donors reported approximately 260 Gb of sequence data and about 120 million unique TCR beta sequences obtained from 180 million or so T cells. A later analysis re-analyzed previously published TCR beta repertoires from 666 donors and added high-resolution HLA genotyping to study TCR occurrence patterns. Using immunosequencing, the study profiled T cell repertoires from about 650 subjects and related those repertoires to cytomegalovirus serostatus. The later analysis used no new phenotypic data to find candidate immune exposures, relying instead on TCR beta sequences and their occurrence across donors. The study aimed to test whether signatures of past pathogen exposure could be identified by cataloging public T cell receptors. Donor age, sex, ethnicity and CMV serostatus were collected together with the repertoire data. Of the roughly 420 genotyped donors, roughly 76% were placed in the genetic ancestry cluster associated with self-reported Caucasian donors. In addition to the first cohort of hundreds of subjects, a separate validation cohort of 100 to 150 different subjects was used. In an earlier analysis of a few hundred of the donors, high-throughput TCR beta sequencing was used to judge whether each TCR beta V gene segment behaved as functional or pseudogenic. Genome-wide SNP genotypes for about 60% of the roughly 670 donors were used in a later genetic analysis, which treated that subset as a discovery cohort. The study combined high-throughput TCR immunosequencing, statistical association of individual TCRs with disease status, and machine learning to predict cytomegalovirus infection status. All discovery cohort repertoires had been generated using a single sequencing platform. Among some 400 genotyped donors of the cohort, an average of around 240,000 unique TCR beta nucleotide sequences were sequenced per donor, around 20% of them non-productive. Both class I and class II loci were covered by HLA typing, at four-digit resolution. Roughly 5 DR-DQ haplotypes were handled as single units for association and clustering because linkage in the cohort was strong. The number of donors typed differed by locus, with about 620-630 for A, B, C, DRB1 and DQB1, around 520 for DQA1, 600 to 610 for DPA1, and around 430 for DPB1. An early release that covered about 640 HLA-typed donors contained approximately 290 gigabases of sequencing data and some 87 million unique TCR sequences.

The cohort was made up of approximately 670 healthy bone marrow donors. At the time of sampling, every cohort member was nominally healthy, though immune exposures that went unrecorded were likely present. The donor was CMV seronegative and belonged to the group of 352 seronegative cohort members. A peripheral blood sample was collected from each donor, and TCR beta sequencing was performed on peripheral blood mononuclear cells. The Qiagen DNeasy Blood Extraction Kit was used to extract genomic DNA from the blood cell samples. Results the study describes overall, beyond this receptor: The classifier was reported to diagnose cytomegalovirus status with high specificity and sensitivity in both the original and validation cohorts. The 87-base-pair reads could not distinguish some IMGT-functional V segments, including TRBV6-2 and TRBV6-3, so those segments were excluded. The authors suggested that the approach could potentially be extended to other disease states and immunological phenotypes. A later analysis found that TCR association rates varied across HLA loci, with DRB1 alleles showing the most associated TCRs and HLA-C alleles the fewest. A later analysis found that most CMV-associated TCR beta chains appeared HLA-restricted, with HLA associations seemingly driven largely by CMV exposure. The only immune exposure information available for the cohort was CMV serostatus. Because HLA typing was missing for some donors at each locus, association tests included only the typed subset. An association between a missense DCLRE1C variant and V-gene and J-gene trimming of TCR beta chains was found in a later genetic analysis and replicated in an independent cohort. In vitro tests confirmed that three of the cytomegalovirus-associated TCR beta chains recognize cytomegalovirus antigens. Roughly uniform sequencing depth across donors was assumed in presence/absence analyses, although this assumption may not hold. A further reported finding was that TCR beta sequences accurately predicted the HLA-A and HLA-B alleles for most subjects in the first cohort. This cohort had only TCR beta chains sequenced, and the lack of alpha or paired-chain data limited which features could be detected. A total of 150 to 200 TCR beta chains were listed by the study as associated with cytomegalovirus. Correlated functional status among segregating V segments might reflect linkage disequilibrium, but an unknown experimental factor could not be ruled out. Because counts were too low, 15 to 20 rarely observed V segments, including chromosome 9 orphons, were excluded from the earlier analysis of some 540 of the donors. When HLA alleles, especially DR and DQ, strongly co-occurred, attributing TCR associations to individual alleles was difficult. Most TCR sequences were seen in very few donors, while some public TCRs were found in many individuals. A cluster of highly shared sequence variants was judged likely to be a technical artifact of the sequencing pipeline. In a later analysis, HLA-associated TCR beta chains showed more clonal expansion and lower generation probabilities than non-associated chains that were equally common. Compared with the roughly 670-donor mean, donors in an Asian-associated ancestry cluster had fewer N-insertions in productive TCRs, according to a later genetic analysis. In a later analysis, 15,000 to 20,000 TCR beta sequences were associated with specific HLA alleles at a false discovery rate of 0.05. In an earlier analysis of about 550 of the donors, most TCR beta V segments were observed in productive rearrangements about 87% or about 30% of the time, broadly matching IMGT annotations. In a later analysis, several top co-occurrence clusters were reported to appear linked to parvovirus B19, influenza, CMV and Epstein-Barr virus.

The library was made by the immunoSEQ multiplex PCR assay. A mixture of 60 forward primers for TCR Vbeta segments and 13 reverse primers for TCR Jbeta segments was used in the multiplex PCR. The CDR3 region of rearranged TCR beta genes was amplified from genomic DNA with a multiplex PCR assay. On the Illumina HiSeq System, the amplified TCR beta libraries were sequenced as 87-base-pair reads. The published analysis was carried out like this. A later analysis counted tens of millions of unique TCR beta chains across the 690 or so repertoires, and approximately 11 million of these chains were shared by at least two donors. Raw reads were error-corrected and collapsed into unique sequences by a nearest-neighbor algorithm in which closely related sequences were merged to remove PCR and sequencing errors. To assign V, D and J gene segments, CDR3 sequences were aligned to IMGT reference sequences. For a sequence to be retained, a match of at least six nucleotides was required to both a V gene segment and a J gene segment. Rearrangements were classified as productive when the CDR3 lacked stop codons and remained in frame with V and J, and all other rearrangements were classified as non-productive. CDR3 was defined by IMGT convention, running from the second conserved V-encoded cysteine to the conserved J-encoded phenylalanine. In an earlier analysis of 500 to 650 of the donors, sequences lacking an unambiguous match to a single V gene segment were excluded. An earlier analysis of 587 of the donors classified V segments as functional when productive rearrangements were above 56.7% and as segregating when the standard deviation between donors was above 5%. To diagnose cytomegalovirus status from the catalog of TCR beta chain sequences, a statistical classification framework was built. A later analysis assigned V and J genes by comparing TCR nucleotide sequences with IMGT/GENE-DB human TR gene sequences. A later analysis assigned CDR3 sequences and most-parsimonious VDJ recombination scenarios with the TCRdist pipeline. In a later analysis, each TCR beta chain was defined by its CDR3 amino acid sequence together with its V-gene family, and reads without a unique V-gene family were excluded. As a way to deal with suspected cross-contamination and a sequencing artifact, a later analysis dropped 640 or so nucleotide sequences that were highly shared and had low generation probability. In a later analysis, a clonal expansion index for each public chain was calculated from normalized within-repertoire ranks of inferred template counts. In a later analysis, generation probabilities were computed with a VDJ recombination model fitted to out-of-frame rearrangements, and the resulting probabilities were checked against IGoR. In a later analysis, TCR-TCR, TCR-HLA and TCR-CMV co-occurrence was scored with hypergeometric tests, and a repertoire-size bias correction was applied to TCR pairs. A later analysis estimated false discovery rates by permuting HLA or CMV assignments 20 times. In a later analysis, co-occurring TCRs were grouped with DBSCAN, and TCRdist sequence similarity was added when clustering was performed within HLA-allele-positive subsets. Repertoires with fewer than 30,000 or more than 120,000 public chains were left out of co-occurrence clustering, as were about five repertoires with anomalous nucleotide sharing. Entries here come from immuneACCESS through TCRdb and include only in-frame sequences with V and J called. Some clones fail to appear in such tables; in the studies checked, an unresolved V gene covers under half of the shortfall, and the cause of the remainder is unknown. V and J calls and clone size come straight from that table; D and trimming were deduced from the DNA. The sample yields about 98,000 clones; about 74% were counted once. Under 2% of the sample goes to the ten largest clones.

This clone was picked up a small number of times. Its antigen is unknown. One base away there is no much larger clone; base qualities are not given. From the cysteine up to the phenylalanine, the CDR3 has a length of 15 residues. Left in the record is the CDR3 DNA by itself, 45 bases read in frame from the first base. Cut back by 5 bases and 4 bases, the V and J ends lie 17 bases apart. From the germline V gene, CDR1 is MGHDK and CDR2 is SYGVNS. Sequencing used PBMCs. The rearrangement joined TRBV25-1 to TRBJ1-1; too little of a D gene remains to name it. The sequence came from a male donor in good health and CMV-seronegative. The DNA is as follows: TGTGCCAGCAGTTTTTCCAACCGGCTAGGCACTGAAGCTTTCTTT. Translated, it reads CASSFSNRLGTEAFF.